Listed below are T cell receptor beta chains from one sample, sequenced in a study of cytomegalovirus exposure and HLA in healthy donors. Profiling relied on immunoSEQ multiplex PCR, and the TCRdb table lists in-frame clones only, not all of them. The data contain over 150,000 clones, 60% to 80% of them singletons. The sequenced material came from PBMCs. The receptors come from a man in his fifties in good health and CMV-seropositive. Each CDR3 is given with its conserved first and last residue. Each record gives: D gene, J gene, V gene, clone size, CDR3 protein, CDR3 DNA. The D gene is left open where the match is weak. Clone size is shown for a subset of rows, as once, few, many or a class of expanded clone.

>TRBD1|TRBJ2-1|TRBV9|.
CASSPRQGSGNEQFF
TGTGCCAGCAGCCCTCGACAGGGTTCAGGCAATGAGCAGTTCTTC
>TRBD1|TRBJ1-2|TRBV4-2|.
CASSHPGQGAGGYTF
TGTGCCAGCAGCCACCCGGGACAGGGGGCCGGAGGCTACACCTTC
>TRBD2|TRBJ2-3|TRBV20-1|.
CRREATDTQYF
TGCAGGCGGGAGGCCACAGATACGCAGTATTTT
>TRBD2|TRBJ2-1|TRBV10-3|.
CAISALISGGPLSNEQFF
TGTGCCATCAGTGCCCTGATTAGCGGGGGGCCCTTAAGTAATGAGCAGTTCTTC
>TRBD1|TRBJ2-7|TRBV6-5|few
CASSFDRGTYEQYF
TGTGCCAGCAGTTTTGACAGGGGGACTTACGAGCAGTACTTC
>.|TRBJ2-7|TRBV5-1|.
CASSLVGGQGPAYEQYF
TGCGCCAGCAGCTTGGTCGGGGGGCAGGGGCCCGCCTACGAGCAGTACTTC
>.|TRBJ1-2|TRBV28|.
CASSLGSGSYGYTF
TGTGCCAGCAGTTTAGGGTCAGGGTCCTATGGCTACACCTTC
>.|TRBJ1-1|TRBV6-1|.
CKSEQFEEGTEAFF
TGTAAATCAGAGCAGTTCGAGGAGGGCACTGAAGCTTTCTTT
>TRBD2|TRBJ2-5|TRBV6-5|.
CASSFLFSGGEETQYF
TGTGCCAGCAGTTTCCTCTTTAGCGGGGGGGAAGAGACCCAGTACTTC
>TRBD2|TRBJ2-3|TRBV29-1|.
CSVGRGTTDTQYF
TGCAGCGTCGGGCGGGGGACTACAGATACGCAGTATTTT
>TRBD2|TRBJ2-1|TRBV5-1|.
CASSPRTSGGAWREQFF
TGCGCCAGCAGCCCCAGGACTAGCGGGGGGGCCTGGCGCGAGCAGTTCTTC
>.|TRBJ1-4|TRBV5-1|.
CASSLAGYQVGSTNEKLFF
TGCGCCAGCAGCTTGGCAGGTTACCAAGTAGGATCAACTAATGAAAAACTGTTTTTT
>TRBD2|TRBJ2-5|TRBV5-1|.
CASSEGLAGGQETQYF
TGCGCCAGCAGCGAGGGACTAGCGGGGGGGCAAGAGACCCAGTACTTC
>TRBD1|TRBJ2-1|TRBV10-3|.
CAIRGPGQGESYNEQFF
TGTGCCATCAGGGGTCCGGGACAGGGAGAGTCCTACAATGAGCAGTTCTTC
>.|TRBJ2-7|TRBV11-1|.
CASSLAPLTGSYEQYF
TGTGCCAGCAGCTTAGCCCCACTGACAGGCTCCTACGAGCAGTACTTC
>TRBD1|TRBJ1-6|TRBV7-2|few
CASSLTGARSPLHF
TGTGCCAGCAGCTTAACAGGGGCACGGTCACCCCTCCACTTT
>.|TRBJ1-4|TRBV13|.
CASILGGQSNEKLFF
TGTGCCAGCATCCTTGGGGGACAATCTAATGAAAAACTGTTTTTT
>TRBD2|TRBJ2-3|TRBV28|.
CASSLSPAGGLAGSTDTQYF
TGTGCCAGCAGTTTATCCCCCGCAGGGGGACTAGCGGGCAGCACAGATACGCAGTATTTT
>TRBD2|TRBJ2-7|TRBV30|.
CAWSSGRGSYEQYF
TGTGCCTGGAGTTCAGGGCGGGGGTCCTACGAGCAGTACTTC
>.|TRBJ1-5|TRBV19|few
CASSIDPTALSNQPQHF
TGTGCCAGTAGTATAGACCCGACAGCCCTTAGCAATCAGCCCCAGCATTTT
>TRBD2|TRBJ2-1|TRBV19|.
CASSITGLDFLNEQFF
TGTGCCAGTAGTATAACAGGACTAGACTTCCTAAATGAGCAGTTCTTC
>.|TRBJ2-7|TRBV28|.
CASSLGRGNSYEQYF
TGTGCCAGCAGTTTGGGCAGGGGCAATTCCTACGAGCAGTACTTC
>.|TRBJ1-5|TRBV28|.
CASSLTSSNQPQHF
TGTGCCAGCAGTTTAACGAGCAGCAATCAGCCCCAGCATTTT
>TRBD1|TRBJ2-1|TRBV25-1|.
CAATGSVANEQFF
TGTGCCGCGACAGGGAGCGTCGCCAATGAGCAGTTCTTC
>TRBD2|TRBJ2-7|TRBV13|.
CASSSLPSGGTPVQYF
TGTGCCAGCAGCTCCCTGCCTAGCGGGGGGACTCCCGTACAGTACTTC